This TCR beta chain appears in the sequencing data of a study of CXCR3-negative and CXCR3-positive naive CD8 T cells (dated by TCRdb to between 2018 and 2021). Looking at the study overall: In total, approximately 140 million TRB reads were obtained, or roughly 1.5 +/- 0.3 million reads per library. Diversity and physicochemical repertoire analyses covered some ten donors pooled from two independent experiments. The TRBV-TRBJ cluster analysis covered naive subsets from about 5 donors and memory cells from 3 donors. On the study overall, not on this receptor specifically: Comparably high repertoire diversity was found in both naive subsets, whereas much lower repertoire diversity was found in memory CD8+ T cells. Because surface CD5, which is linked to self-reactivity in mice, was comparable between the naive subsets, TCR interaction strength was also inferred from the physicochemical properties of TRB CDR3s. Naive CXCR3-negative and CXCR3-positive cells from the same donor showed similar TRBV-TRBJ usage, whereas memory cells showed distinct patterns. Freshly isolated PBMCs were used for most assays because CXCR3 expression partially decreased after cryopreservation. TRB CDR3s from CXCR3-positive naive cells showed higher hydrophobicity (lower Kidera factor 4), lower energy, and higher strength and volume indices than CXCR3-negative naive cells.

Sequencing took place on a NextSeq 550. The Human TCR Profiling Kit (MiLaboratory) was used to prepare UMI-labeled 5' RACE TRB cDNA libraries. cDNA synthesis used the entire amount of extracted RNA, and PCR amplification then used the entire amount of cDNA produced. The libraries were made side by side, with each library going through the same number of PCR cycles. In the original analysis: With a minimum of two reads required per UMI, MIGEC and MiXCR pulled out about 52,000 +/- 9,100 unique UMI-labeled TRB cDNA molecules from each library. An average of approximately 40,000 +/- 10,000 functional in-frame TRB CDR3 nucleotide clonotypes without stop codons was found per library. After downsampling to 5000 UMI-labeled TRB molecules per sample, diversity metrics, including normalized Shannon-Wiener and Chao1, were computed in VDJtools. VDJtools was used to calculate clonotype-size-weighted physicochemical properties of the central five CDR3 residues, namely interaction energy, strength, volume and Kidera factor 4. The reads, reprocessed by TCRdb, yield one row per CDR3 protein sequence and no DNA. The authors' filters were not applied to this entry. The sample's table covers over 55,000 distinct CDR3 sequences. The ten top clones hold approximately 0.5% of the sample.

Based on the germline V gene (reference sequence), the CDR1 and CDR2 sequences are LNHNV and YYDKDF. Its CDR3 holds 16 amino acids, cysteine through phenylalanine. No DNA is recorded. About this clonotype: Its antigen is unknown.

For every CD8+ T cell subset, approximately 300,000 cells were flow-sorted straight into RLT lysis buffer, and each subset was sorted in triplicate. Naive CD8+ T cells were defined stringently as CD45RO-CCR7+CD27+CD95- to exclude memory contaminants. Peripheral blood mononuclear cells were isolated from buffy coats using standard density gradient centrifugation. A FACSAria III was used to flow-sort naive CD8+ T cells into CXCR3-negative and CXCR3-positive populations. Total RNA was extracted from sorted cells with an RNeasy Mini Kit. What was sequenced was naive CXCR3+ CD8+ T cells from blood. The sample's cell subset or site label, decoded: CD45RO-CCR7+CD27+CD95- naive CD8+ T cells expressing CXCR3 (TNR3+). The receptor was derived from a human donor in good health. Some clones in this sample may be carry-over from other donors' samples. Recombination connected TRBV15 to TRBJ1-6. CDR3 sequence: CATGRLAQELNSPLHF.